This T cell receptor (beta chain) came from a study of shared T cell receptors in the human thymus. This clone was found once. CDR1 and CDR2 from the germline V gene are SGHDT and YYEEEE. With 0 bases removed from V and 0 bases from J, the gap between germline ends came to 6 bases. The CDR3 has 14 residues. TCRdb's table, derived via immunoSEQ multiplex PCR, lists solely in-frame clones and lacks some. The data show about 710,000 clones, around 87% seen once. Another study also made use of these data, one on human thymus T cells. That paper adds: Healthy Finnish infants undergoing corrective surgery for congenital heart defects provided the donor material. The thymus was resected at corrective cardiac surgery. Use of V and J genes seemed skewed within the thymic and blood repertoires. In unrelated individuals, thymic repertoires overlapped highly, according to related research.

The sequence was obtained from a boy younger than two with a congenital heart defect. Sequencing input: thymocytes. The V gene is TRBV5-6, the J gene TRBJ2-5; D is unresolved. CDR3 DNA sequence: TGTGCCAGCAGCTTGGTACAAGACCAAGAGACCCAGTACTTC. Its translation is CASSLVQDQETQYF.